This TCR beta chain was identified in a study of liver allograft versus peripheral blood T cells. The wider study: The authors compared T cell receptor repertoires in transplanted livers with recipients' peripheral blood repertoires. Broader study findings: Reportedly, liver allograft T cell receptor repertoires differed from peripheral blood ones.

TCRdb re-derived calls from the reads in MiXCR, one entry per CDR3 protein. The repertoire holds almost 3,000 distinct CDR3 sequences, with about a sixth as singletons. Per germline, CDR1 MNHEY and CDR2 SVGAGI. CDR3 length: 15 amino acids. The V and J ends lost 6 bases and 9 bases respectively, with 23 bases between them. By share of the sample, this clonotype is medium-sized (0.01 to 0.1%). Its antigen is currently unknown. The receptor comes from a human patient who had a liver transplant. Some T cells may have come from the graft donor. This sequence joins TRBV6-5 and TRBJ1-1; tentative D call: TRBD1 (6 bases). CDR3 residues: CASSLPGLRDTQAFF. DNA for the CDR3: TGTGCCAGCAGCCTGCCGGGCCTCAGGGACACCCAAGCTTTCTTT.